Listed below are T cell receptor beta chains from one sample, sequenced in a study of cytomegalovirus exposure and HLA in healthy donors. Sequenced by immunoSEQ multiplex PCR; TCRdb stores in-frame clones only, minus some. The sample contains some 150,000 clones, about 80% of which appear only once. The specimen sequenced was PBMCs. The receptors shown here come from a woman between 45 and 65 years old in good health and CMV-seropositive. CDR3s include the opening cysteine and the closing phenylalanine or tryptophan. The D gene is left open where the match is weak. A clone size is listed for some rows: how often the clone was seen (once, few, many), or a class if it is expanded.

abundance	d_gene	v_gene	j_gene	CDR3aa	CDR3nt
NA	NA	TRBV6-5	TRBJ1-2	CASGGVNGYTF	TGTGCCAGCGGGGGGGTCAATGGCTACACCTTC
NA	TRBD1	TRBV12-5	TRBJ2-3	CASGWDSHTDTQYF	TGTGCTAGTGGTTGGGACAGCCACACAGATACGCAGTATTTT
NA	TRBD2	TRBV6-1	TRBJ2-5	CASSIRSGGVETQYF	TGTGCCAGCAGTATACGGAGCGGGGGGGTAGAGACCCAGTACTTC
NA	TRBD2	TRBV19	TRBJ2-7	CASSREGTDYEQYF	TGTGCCAGTAGTAGGGAGGGGACTGACTACGAGCAGTACTTC
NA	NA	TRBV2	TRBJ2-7	CASSVRNEQYF	TGTGCCAGCAGTGTGAGGAACGAGCAGTACTTC
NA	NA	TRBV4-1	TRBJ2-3	CASSQDPVFGTDTQYF	TGCGCCAGCAGCCAAGATCCCGTGTTCGGCACAGATACGCAGTATTTT
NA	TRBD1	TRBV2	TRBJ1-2	CASRGQAIPNYGYTF	TGTGCCAGCAGAGGACAGGCGATTCCGAACTATGGCTACACCTTC
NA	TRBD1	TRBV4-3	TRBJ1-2	CASSRDFRGYYGYTF	TGCGCCAGCAGCCGAGACTTCAGGGGGTACTATGGCTACACCTTC
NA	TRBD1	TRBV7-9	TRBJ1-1	CASSRGQGVDTEAFF	TGTGCCAGCAGCCGGGGACAGGGTGTGGACACTGAAGCTTTCTTT
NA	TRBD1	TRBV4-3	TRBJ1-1	CASTLSGTGATEAFF	TGCGCCAGCACCCTGTCTGGGACAGGGGCCACTGAAGCTTTCTTT
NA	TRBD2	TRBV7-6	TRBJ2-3	CASRAGATSTDTQYF	TGTGCCAGCAGAGCGGGGGCAACTAGCACAGATACGCAGTATTTT
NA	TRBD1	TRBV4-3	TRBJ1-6	CASSQGRTGFSPLHF	TGCGCCAGCAGCCAGGGAAGGACAGGGTTTTCACCCCTCCACTTT
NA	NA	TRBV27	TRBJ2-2	CASSHGAGELFF	TGTGCCAGCAGCCATGGGGCGGGGGAGCTGTTTTTT
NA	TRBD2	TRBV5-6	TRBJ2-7	CASSYEKGTSISYEQYF	TGTGCCAGCAGCTATGAAAAGGGGACTAGCATCTCCTACGAGCAGTACTTC
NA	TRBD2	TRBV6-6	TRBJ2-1	CASREGLARNNEQFF	TGTGCCAGCAGGGAGGGACTAGCGAGAAACAATGAGCAGTTCTTC
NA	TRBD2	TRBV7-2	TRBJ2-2	CASSLGRGRRYTGELFF	TGTGCCAGCAGCTTAGGGCGGGGGAGGAGGTATACCGGGGAGCTGTTTTTT
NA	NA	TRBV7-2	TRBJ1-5	CASTDVGTQPQPQHF	TGTGCCAGCACCGACGTCGGGACACAGCCCCAGCCCCAGCATTTT
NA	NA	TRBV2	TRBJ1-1	CASSRADTEAFF	TGTGCCAGCAGCAGGGCTGACACTGAAGCTTTCTTT
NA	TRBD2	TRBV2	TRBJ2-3	CASSVTSGGNTQYF	TGTGCCAGCAGTGTGACTAGCGGGGGAAATACGCAGTATTTT
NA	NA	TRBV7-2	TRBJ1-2	CASSLDPGGGYTF	TGTGCCAGCAGCTTAGATCCGGGAGGGGGCTACACCTTC
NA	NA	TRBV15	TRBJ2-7	CATSRDRVPSRQYF	TGTGCCACCAGCAGAGATCGGGTCCCCTCGAGGCAGTACTTC
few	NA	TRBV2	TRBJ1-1	CASSLTENTEAFF	TGTGCCAGCAGTCTGACAGAGAACACTGAAGCTTTCTTT